These 29 T cell receptor beta chains originate from one sample sequenced in a study of T cells in tuberculosis (dated by TCRdb to between 2018 and 2020). Libraries were made using the immunoSEQ multiplex PCR assay. As stored in TCRdb, this immuneACCESS dataset retains in-frame rearrangements with V and J assigned. A fraction of the clones does not appear; measured against another copy, unresolved V genes explain less than half of the discrepancy, and the remainder lacks a known reason. Across this sample there are around 33,000 clones, with about 90% seen only once. Of the sample, approximately 5.9% is held by the ten largest clones. This specimen's time point label, interpreted: new active TB diagnosis, blood taken before or within 7 days of starting treatment. Sequenced material: PBMCs, taken at tuberculosis diagnosis. The origin of the receptors is an adult with tuberculosis.

The chain carries TRBV5-1 and TRBJ2-7, with 7 bases aligning to TRBD1. Looked up from germline, CDR1 is SGHRS and CDR2 is YFSETQ. The V segment lost 3 bases and the J segment 2 bases; nucleotides outside the gene matches: 2. CDR3 length: 13 residues. The CDR3 coding sequence is TGCGCCAGCAGCTGGGGACAGACCTACGAGCAGTACTTC. It yields the protein CASSWGQTYEQYF. Variable domain in full (rest from reference TRBV5-1 and TRBJ2-7): KAGVTQTPRYLIKTRGQQVTLSCSPISGHRSVSWYQQTPGQGLQFLFEYFSETQRNKGNFPGRFSGRQFSNSRSEMNVSTLELGDSALYLCASSWGQTYEQYFGPGTRLTVT.

V and J are TRBV9 and TRBJ1-2, with 7 bases matching TRBD1. The germline V gene has CDR1 SGDLS and CDR2 YYNGEE. J lost 6 bases, V lost 0 bases, and 5 bases had no gene match. The CDR3 loop spans 14 amino acids. CDR3 nucleotide sequence: TGTGCCAGCAGCGTAGGACAGGGAGGCCATGGCTACACCTTC. Its protein product is CASSVGQGGHGYTF.

V is TRBV19 and J is TRBJ1-5; a possible D gene is TRBD1 (6 bases). Germline CDR1 reads LNHDA; CDR2 reads SQIVND (reference sequence). Between the trimmed V and J ends, which lost 3 bases and 3 bases, there was a span of 12 bases. This CDR3 comprises 15 residues. CDR3 protein: CASSMTGGFNQPQHF. CDR3 sequence (DNA): TGTGCCAGTAGTATGACGGGGGGCTTCAATCAGCCCCAGCATTTT.

The V and J genes are TRBV2 and TRBJ2-7, with D uncertain. This CDR3 has 14 amino acids. Germline CDR1 reads SNHLY; CDR2 reads FYNNEI. Trimming pared 5 bases from V and 8 bases from J, leaving 19 bases between. Here the CDR3 DNA reads TGTGCCAGCAGTATCACATTGGCTTCCTTGAAGCAGTACTTC. Protein product: CASSITLASLKQYF.

This clone was observed a single time. The gene calls are TRBV28 and TRBJ1-1; TRBD1 aligns across 7 bases. The germline V gene encodes CDR1 MDHEN and CDR2 SYDVKM. Trimming took 5 bases from V and 4 from J; bases not matched to a gene: 7. The CDR3 length is 14 residues. CDR3 residues: CASSTQGYFTEAFF. In DNA form, the CDR3 reads TGTGCCAGCAGTACACAGGGGTACTTCACTGAAGCTTTCTTT.

The sample holds one count of this clone. The V call is TRBV30, the J call TRBJ1-2; 9 bases map to TRBD1. Germline trimming cut 7 bases from V and 3 bases from J; bases unmatched to any gene: 6. Germline CDR1 GTSNPN, CDR2 SVGIG (reference sequence). There are 13 residues in the CDR3. The CDR3 sequence is CAFTGGRDYGYTF. As DNA, the CDR3 is TGTGCCTTCACAGGGGGCCGAGACTATGGCTACACCTTC.

V is TRBV28 and J is TRBJ1-5; perhaps TRBD1 as D (5 bases). The CDR3 is made up of 16 amino acids. V was pared by 1 base and J by 1 base, with 11 bases between. CDR1 and CDR2 (germline): MDHEN, SYDVKM. CDR3 nucleotides: TGTGCCAGCAGTTTATTGTCCGACAGCAGCAATCAGCCCCAGCATTTT. Its protein is CASSLLSDSSNQPQHF.

This clone was picked up one time. The chain recombines TRBV4-1 with TRBJ2-7; 7 positions match TRBD2. With V trimmed by 0 bases and J by 6 bases, 5 bases remained unmatched. The germline gives CDR1 MGHRA, CDR2 YSYEKL. The CDR3 covers 14 residues. The CDR3 is CASSQDSLAAEQYF. In nucleotides, the CDR3 is TGCGCCAGCAGCCAAGACAGCCTAGCGGCCGAGCAGTACTTC.

The V and J genes are TRBV7-9 and TRBJ1-2; 12 bases align to TRBD1. Germline-derived CDR1 and CDR2 are SEHNR and FQNEAQ (reference sequence). CDR3 length: 16 residues. Trimming removed 3 bases from V and 6 bases from J; junction bases left unmatched: 8. CDR3 amino acids: CASSLGTGGIFDGYTF. Written as DNA, the CDR3 is TGTGCCAGCAGCTTGGGGACAGGGGGCATTTTTGATGGCTACACCTTC.

This chain links TRBV10-3 with TRBJ1-2; TRBD1 matches at 7 bases. Trimming took 2 bases from V and 4 from J; bases not matched to a gene: 7. The CDR3 sequence is 15 residues long. Germline V gene data show CDR1 as ENHRY and CDR2 as SYGVKD. The CDR3: CAISEPAQGSYGYTF. Here the CDR3 DNA reads TGTGCCATCAGTGAGCCGGCACAGGGGAGCTATGGCTACACCTTC.

The chain joins TRBV5-1 to TRBJ2-3, with TRBD2 as a possible D gene (5 bases). V was clipped by 0 bases and J by 4 bases, with 9 bases between them. This CDR3 has 14 residues. Germline values: CDR1 SGHRS, CDR2 YFSETQ. In nucleotides, the CDR3 is TGCGCCAGCAGCTTGGCTGCCGGGGCAGATACGCAGTATTTT. Translation gives CASSLAAGADTQYF.

The chain uses TRBV19 and TRBJ1-2; no clear D gene. This CDR3 has 13 amino acids. CDR1 and CDR2 from the germline V gene are LNHDA and SQIVND (reference sequence). V shed 2 bases and J shed 3 bases, with 7 bases lying between them. In DNA, the CDR3 is TGTGCCAGTAGTATACAGGTCGACTATGGCTACACCTTC. It specifies CASSIQVDYGYTF. Full variable domain (missing parts from reference TRBV19 and TRBJ1-2): DGGITQSPKYLFRKEGQNVTLSCEQNLNHDAMYWYRQDPGQGLRLIYYSQIVNDFQKGDIAEGYSVSREKKESFPLTVTSAQKNPTAFYLCASSIQVDYGYTFGSGTRLTVV.

The V and J genes are TRBV20-1 and TRBJ2-7; D might be TRBD1 (6 bases). In germline, CDR1 is DFQATT, CDR2 SNEGSKA (reference sequence). V shed 6 bases and J shed 7 bases, with 13 bases lying between them. The CDR3 has 11 residues. The CDR3 nucleotides are TGCAGTGCCCGGACAGTGAAAGAGCAGTACTTC. Amino acids: CSARTVKEQYF.

The chain employs TRBV19 and TRBJ1-1; D is unresolved. The CDR3 spans 13 residues. Trimming took 3 bases from V and 1 from J, leaving 6 bases between them. CDR1 and CDR2 (germline): LNHDA, SQIVND (reference sequence). The CDR3 DNA follows: TGTGCCAGTAGTATCAGTGCGAACACTGAAGCTTTCTTT. It yields the protein CASSISANTEAFF.

This chain connects TRBV5-1 to TRBJ2-1, with 8 positions matching TRBD2. The germline gives CDR1 SGHRS, CDR2 YFSETQ. The V and J ends lost 3 bases and 5 bases, in that order; junction bases with no gene match: 10. The CDR3 sequence is 16 residues long. The CDR3 loop is CASSSIPREEHNEQFF. CDR3 DNA: TGCGCCAGCAGCTCGATTCCGCGGGAGGAACACAATGAGCAGTTCTTC. Together with reference TRBV5-1 and TRBJ2-1, the CDR3 gives the full variable domain: KAGVTQTPRYLIKTRGQQVTLSCSPISGHRSVSWYQQTPGQGLQFLFEYFSETQRNKGNFPGRFSGRQFSNSRSEMNVSTLELGDSALYLCASSSIPREEHNEQFFGPGTRLTVL.

The chain couples TRBV6-6 to TRBJ2-7; D may be TRBD1 (6 bases). Per the germline V gene, CDR1 is MNHNY and CDR2 is SVGAGI (reference sequence). The CDR3 covers 12 residues. Trimming took off 10 bases at V and 2 bases at J, with 12 bases between the two ends. CDR3 in DNA: TGTGCCACATCTCGGACAGCCTACGAGCAGTACTTC. It is translated as CATSRTAYEQYF.

This sequence joins TRBV10-1 and TRBJ2-1; the match to TRBD1 covers 9 bases. CDR1 is WNHNN, CDR2 SYGVQD, per germline (reference sequence). There are 13 residues in the CDR3. V trimming: 0 bases; J trimming: 9 bases; junction bases outside the gene matches: 0. The CDR3 protein is CASSESDRGEQFF. CDR3 nucleotides: TGCGCCAGCAGTGAGTCGGACAGGGGTGAGCAGTTCTTC.

CDR3 region: CASSPWLVTGSSYNSPLHF. The CDR3 DNA follows: TGTGCCAGCAGCCCTTGGTTGGTAACGGGAAGCTCCTATAATTCACCCCTCCACTTT. The chain is built from TRBV27 and TRBJ1-6, with no clear D. Germline-derived CDR1 and CDR2 are MNHEY and SMNVEV (reference sequence). Trimming shortened V by 6 bases and J by 0 bases, and 21 bases separated the two germline ends. This CDR3 has 19 residues.

This rearrangement joins TRBV5-4 to TRBJ2-1, with D perhaps TRBD2 (6 bases). Germline V CDR1 and CDR2: SGHNT, YYREEE (reference sequence). The CDR3 extends over 11 amino acids. V shed 7 bases and J shed 7 bases, with 9 bases lying between them. CDR3 DNA sequence: TGTGCCAGCGGGGGGAGTAATGAGCAGTTCTTC. Encoded protein: CASGGSNEQFF.

The V call is TRBV11-2, the J call TRBJ2-1, with 10 bases fitting TRBD2. CDR3 size: 18 residues. CDR1 is SGHAT, CDR2 FQNNGV, per germline. J gave up 5 bases and V 4 bases, and 14 bases lay outside the gene matches. DNA for the CDR3: TGTGCCAGCAGCTGGACGCGTCTAGCGGGAGTAGGGGACAATGAGCAGTTCTTC. Amino acids: CASSWTRLAGVGDNEQFF.

The gene calls are TRBV10-3 and TRBJ2-3; D not resolved. Germline V CDR1 and CDR2: ENHRY, SYGVKD. There are 11 residues in the CDR3. V lost 4 bases, J lost 5 bases, and 4 bases lay in between. CDR3 in DNA: TGTGCCATCAGTGCCGGAGATACGCAGTATTTT. It codes for CAISAGDTQYF.

The V and J genes are TRBV6-5 and TRBJ2-7; 9 nucleotides align to TRBD1. Germline-derived CDR1 and CDR2 are MNHEY and SVGAGI. CDR3 size: 13 residues. The trim removed 5 bases at V and 2 bases at J, leaving 1 base unmatched. The DNA for the CDR3 is TGTGCCAGCAGTAGGGACAGGGCCTACGAGCAGTACTTC. Its translation is CASSRDRAYEQYF.

The rearrangement links TRBV10-3 to TRBJ1-2; D might be TRBD1 (6 bases). CDR3 size: 15 residues. CDR1 is ENHRY and CDR2 is SYGVKD in the germline V gene. V lost 4 bases to trimming and J lost 1 base, with 13 bases between them. CDR3 nucleotides: TGTGCCATCAGTGCGTTTTCGGACAGTAACTATGGCTACACCTTC. As protein: CAISAFSDSNYGYTF.

The rearrangement joins TRBV5-4 to TRBJ2-1, with 7 bases that match TRBD1. From germline, CDR1 is SGHNT and CDR2 YYREEE (reference sequence). V shed 10 bases, J shed 0 bases, and the junction held 10 bases outside the gene matches. The CDR3 is 15 amino acids. In DNA form, the CDR3 reads TGTGCCGGACGACAGGGTACTAGCTCCTACAATGAGCAGTTCTTC. It codes for CAGRQGTSSYNEQFF.

In this sample, this clone turned up once. The rearrangement joins TRBV28 to TRBJ2-2; D ambiguous. V lost 1 base to trimming and J lost 9 bases, with 6 bases between them. Germline CDR1 is MDHEN and CDR2 is SYDVKM. CDR3 length equals 12 residues. CDR3 sequence reads: CASSLSTRELFF. The CDR3, as DNA: TGTGCCAGCAGTTTATCTACCCGGGAGCTGTTTTTT.

This CDR3 reads CASSLGLAAYEQYF. In DNA form, the CDR3 reads TGTGCCAGCAGTTTGGGACTAGCGGCCTACGAGCAGTACTTC. V and J are TRBV7-9 and TRBJ2-7; 11 bases are a match to TRBD2. The germline CDR1 and CDR2 sequences are SEHNR and FQNEAQ (reference sequence). J lost 2 bases, V lost 6 bases, and 3 bases had no gene match. This CDR3 region has 14 residues.

This clone was detected only a few times. The V gene is TRBV7-2, the J gene TRBJ1-2, with 8 positions matching TRBD1. Per the germline V gene, CDR1 is SGHTA and CDR2 is FQGNSA. The CDR3 is 13 residues long. After removal of 3 bases from V and 6 bases from J, the junction contained 3 bases not matched to a gene. CDR3 in amino acids: CASSFQGANGYTF. CDR3 in DNA: TGTGCCAGCAGCTTTCAGGGGGCAAATGGCTACACCTTC.

CDR3 in amino acids: CASSLGQSLRETQYF. CDR3 bases: TGTGCCAGTAGCCTGGGACAGTCACTCCGGGAGACCCAGTACTTC. V is TRBV19 and J is TRBJ2-5; 7 bases fit TRBD1. Trimming at V came to 6 bases and at J to 5 bases, leaving 12 bases not matched to a gene. The CDR3 is 15 residues long. CDR1 and CDR2 (germline): LNHDA, SQIVND (reference sequence).

CDR3 amino acids: CASSPRPWDTEAFF. The CDR3 DNA sequence: TGTGCCAGCTCTCCGCGGCCGTGGGACACTGAAGCTTTCTTT. The gene calls are TRBV18 and TRBJ1-1; D call uncertain. V lost 6 bases and J 3 bases, leaving 14 bases between the germline ends. Germline CDR1 KGHSH, CDR2 LQKENI. The CDR3 runs to 14 residues.